The subject of this entry is one T cell receptor (beta chain). This clone has only a few counts. Its binding antigen is unknown. Base qualities are not at hand, and no much larger clone is one base apart. The High Capacity cDNA Reverse Transcription Kit was used to reverse transcribe all of the isolated RNA, meaning that expressed TCRB transcripts were what got sequenced. Deep immunoSEQ sequencing was performed on naive, central memory and regulatory T cell samples, with an average of roughly 3.5 million total reads per sample. Sorted cells were lysed in RLT buffer and RNA was extracted with DNase-treated RNeasy Micro or Mini kits, depending on cell number. Each cell subset was processed separately to prevent cross-contamination, with patient and healthy donor samples processed together. Using the immunoSEQ multiplex PCR, TCRB sequences were amplified from cDNA into 87-bp fragments spanning the CDR3 region. Amplicons were sequenced on the Illumina HiSeq platform. As for the original processing: PCR bias was computationally corrected using synthetic template baselines, reads within Hamming distance 2 were collapsed, and singletons that could not be merged were discarded. Reads were aligned against IMGT so that V, D and J genes, CDR3 length and insertions or deletions at six rearrangement sites could be assigned. Within each subset, clonotype counts were normalized to sorted cell number, after which true diversity and Gini coefficients were computed with the tcR R package. Repertoire sharing was quantified using the overlap coefficient calculated on TCRB nucleotide sequences. As a proxy for the pre-selection repertoire, out-of-frame TCRB sequences from naive cells were analyzed. Entries here come from immuneACCESS through TCRdb and include only in-frame sequences with V and J called. Some clones fail to appear in such tables; in the studies checked, an unresolved V gene covers under half of the shortfall, and the cause of the remainder is unknown. Clonal size and the V and J genes are those of that table, whereas D and trimming came from the DNA. The sample includes roughly 330,000 clones, with roughly 9.6% observed a single time. About 0.014% of the sample is held by the ten biggest clonotypes.

V lost 1 base and J lost 2 bases, and the count of bases not matched to a germline gene is 18. CDR1 and CDR2 (KGHSH, LQKENI) derive from the germline V gene. The cysteine opens and the phenylalanine closes a CDR3 of 22 amino acids. This entry keeps only the CDR3 DNA: 66 bases, framed from base 1. The data are from a study of beta chain features in type 1 diabetes (dated by TCRdb to between 2017 and 2018). With respect to the entire study: Mean age, gender distribution, total cell number and subset yield were not different between patients and healthy donors. A total of roughly 100 million sorted cells were examined across all samples, and RNA yield correlated strongly with the number of cells per subset. Naive and central memory subsets were obtained from all 28 donors, but regulatory and stem cell-like memory subsets were isolated from only 8 patients and roughly 8 healthy donors. In the study, recently diagnosed type 1 diabetes patients and matched healthy donors were compared on the TCRB repertoires of their sorted circulating CD4+ T cell subsets. General conclusions and limits of the study: At VDJ recombination sites, type 1 diabetes patients had fewer insertions and more deleted nucleotides, which implies abnormalities in thymic rearrangement. HLA sub-analyses involved small numbers of individuals, so any influence of HLA type on TCRB rearrangement remained unresolved. PCR might favor shorter templates, but patient and control samples were amplified and corrected together, so any skew would affect both groups equally. Sequencing cDNA rather than genomic DNA could over-represent highly expressing activated cells, although activation and CD3 levels did not differ between groups. Naive, central memory and regulatory TCRB repertoires appeared to be more similar among patients than among healthy donors. Type 1 diabetes patients showed a moderate but significant shortening of TCRB CDR3 length in all four CD4+ subsets.

Each donor gave one peripheral blood draw, roughly 110 mL on average, collected into heparinised tubes. Using a panel that included CD45RO, CCR7, CD25, CD127, CD95 and CD27, naive, central memory, regulatory and stem cell-like memory CD4+ T cells were sorted on a BD FACSAria II. A purity above 98% was achieved for all sorted populations. PBMCs were isolated right away by Lymphoprep density gradient centrifugation and were stained directly, without culture. To minimize batch effects, samples were stained and sorted in pairs, one healthy donor with one patient per experiment. The rearranged segments are TRBV18 and TRBJ2-3, with 13 bases aligning to TRBD2. The receptor was isolated from a woman aged 25 to 39 in good health. Material: naive CD4+ T cells from blood. In light of the paper, this sample's cell subset or site label describes: true naive CD4+ T cells. The CDR3 has the sequence CASSPLPRLAGGLSLSTDTQYF. The nucleotide sequence is given as TGTGCCAGCTCACCACTGCCCCGACTAGCGGGAGGCCTCTCGCTATCCACAGATACGCAGTATTTT.